This TCR beta chain stems from a study of T-cell memory formation after mild COVID-19. Whole-study context: TCR clustering was largely donor specific.

V was cut by 7 bases and J by 5 bases, with 17 bases left in between. The CDR3 spans 15 residues. Germline assignment: CDR1 KGHDR and CDR2 SFDVKD. TCRdb used MiXCR to reprocess the 5' RACE reads, holding one entry per CDR3 protein. The data hold 140,000 to 150,000 distinct CDR3 sequences, with 15% to 20% observed a single time. This clonotype was seen many times. The clonotype comes from an adult woman who had mild COVID-19 (a few samples of this study predate the infection). Cell type and time point are not known. The genes are TRBV24-1 and TRBJ2-1, with D perhaps assigned TRBD1 or TRBD2 (7 bases each). Source material: PBMCs or a T cell subset sorted from them (not recorded which). CDR3 coding DNA: TGTGCCACCAGAGGGACAGCGGGGCAGCACAATGAGCAGTTCTTC. Protein: CATRGTAGQHNEQFF.